This entry is about one TCR beta chain. In the original workflow: Reference gene primer amplification gave nucleated cell count estimates. Profiling relied on immunoSEQ multiplex PCR, and the TCRdb table lists in-frame clones only, not all of them. The V and J calls and clone size come from that table; D and trimming were worked out from the DNA. The data contain roughly 240,000 clones, 65% to 90% of them seen just once; the ten biggest clones take up 2% to 2.5%. The data belong to a study of blood T cell repertoires in COVID-19. At the level of the study: The study drew acute and convalescent COVID-19 samples from the United States, Italy and Spain. PBMCs, B-cell-depleted T cells, or T cells provided the cDNA or gDNA that made up the material.

The length of the CDR3 is 14 residues. V lost 3 bases and J lost 7, with 16 bases in between. Germline V CDR1 and CDR2: WNHNN, SYGVQD (reference sequence). The sequenced sample consisted of peripheral blood. The J gene is TRBJ2-7, the V gene TRBV10-1; a possible D gene is TRBD1 (5 bases). The clonotype was recovered from a man aged 35 to 55 who had recovered from COVID-19. CDR3 loop: CASSDFQGSQEQYF. CDR3 nucleotides: TGCGCCAGCAGTGACTTTCAGGGAAGTCAAGAGCAGTACTTC.